The rows below give T cell receptor beta chains drawn from one sample of a study of blood T cells in healthy people across ages. TCRdb re-called the 5' RACE reads through MiXCR, storing one row per CDR3 protein. This table has hundreds of thousands of distinct CDR3 sequences, 58% appearing once. Sequenced: blood. The receptors derive from a man younger than 40 in good health. CDR3s include the opening cysteine and the closing phenylalanine or tryptophan. The D gene is left open where the match is weak. Size is stated for part of the rows, as once, few or many counts, or as a class when the clone is expanded.

j_call v_call clone_size d_call cdr3_aa cdr3_nt
TRBJ1-2 TRBV20-1 . . CSARYRDWGYTF TGCAGTGCTAGATACAGGGACTGGGGCTACACCTTC
TRBJ2-5 TRBV7-8 few . CASSLRWAAPQETQYF TGTGCCAGCAGCTTAAGATGGGCAGCGCCCCAAGAGACCCAGTACTTC
TRBJ2-7 TRBV5-1 few . CASSLAASTYEQYF TGCGCCAGCAGCTTGGCGGCGTCGACCTACGAGCAGTACTTC
TRBJ2-7 TRBV12-3/TRBV12-4 . TRBD2 CVSREAGTAHEQYF TGTGTCAGCAGGGAAGCGGGGACTGCCCACGAGCAGTACTTC
TRBJ2-7 TRBV20-1 . TRBD2 CSAESMSGRADEQYF TGCAGTGCTGAGTCTATGAGCGGGAGGGCCGACGAGCAGTACTTC
TRBJ2-1 TRBV25-1 once . CASKSKSYNEQFF TGTGCCAGCAAGAGTAAGTCCTACAATGAGCAGTTCTTC
TRBJ1-2 TRBV6-1 . . CASSEGVGYGYTF TGTGCCAGCAGTGAGGGAGTTGGCTATGGCTACACCTTC
TRBJ1-2 TRBV5-1 . . CASSLSSGDFYTF TGCGCCAGCAGCTTGTCTTCCGGGGATTTCTACACCTTC
TRBJ2-2 TRBV12-3/TRBV12-4 . TRBD2 CASSPSGAGTGELFF TGTGCCAGCAGTCCAAGCGGGGCAGGTACCGGGGAGCTGTTTTTT
TRBJ2-3 TRBV9 . . CASSVASVTDTQYF TGTGCCAGCAGCGTAGCATCAGTTACAGATACGCAGTATTTT
TRBJ2-3 TRBV9 once . CASSVAGSGSTDTQYF TGTGCCAGCAGCGTAGCGGGGAGCGGGAGCACAGATACGCAGTATTTT
TRBJ1-2 TRBV6-4 . TRBD1 CASRTEQGRRYGYTF TGTGCCAGCAGGACCGAACAGGGGAGGCGGTATGGCTACACCTTC
TRBJ2-5 TRBV29-1 . . CSVDRVQETQYF TGCAGCGTTGATAGGGTCCAAGAGACCCAGTACTTC
TRBJ2-3 TRBV7-2 . TRBD2 CASSSKLAGGASDTQYF TGTGCCAGCAGCTCCAAATTAGCGGGAGGGGCTTCAGATACGCAGTATTTT
TRBJ1-5 TRBV3-1 . . CASSQDSRVNQPQHF TGTGCCAGCAGCCAAGATAGCAGGGTAAATCAGCCCCAGCATTTT
TRBJ2-7 TRBV28 . . CASTSGPSGEQYF TGTGCCAGCACCTCGGGTCCCTCGGGCGAGCAGTACTTC
TRBJ2-1 TRBV12-3/TRBV12-4 . TRBD2 CASSFLAGVNGEQFF TGTGCCAGCAGTTTTTTAGCGGGGGTCAATGGTGAGCAGTTCTTC
TRBJ2-3 TRBV28 few . CASSPPVVDTQYF TGTGCCAGCAGTCCCCCGGTGGTAGATACGCAGTATTTT
TRBJ2-5 TRBV7-2 . TRBD2 CASSLTSGGAQETQYF TGTGCCAGCAGCCTGACTAGCGGGGGAGCCCAAGAGACCCAGTACTTC
TRBJ2-7 TRBV29-1 . . CSVAPLYNEQYF TGCAGCGTTGCTCCCCTCTACAATGAGCAGTACTTC
TRBJ2-7 TRBV28 . TRBD1 CASSAGTEAYEQYF TGTGCCAGCAGCGCCGGGACAGAGGCTTACGAGCAGTACTTC
TRBJ2-7 TRBV20-1 few TRBD1 CSAQLSGTGFGEQYF TGCAGTGCTCAACTTTCCGGGACAGGATTTGGTGAGCAGTACTTC
TRBJ2-7 TRBV29-1 . . CSVKGSYEQYF TGCAGCGTCAAGGGCAGTTACGAGCAGTACTTC
TRBJ2-1 TRBV19 . . CASSPAGDGQFF TGTGCCAGTAGTCCAGCCGGAGATGGGCAGTTCTTC
TRBJ1-4 TRBV4-3 . . CASSQVRSGEGEKLFF TGCGCCAGCAGCCAAGTGAGGTCGGGGGAGGGAGAAAAACTGTTTTTT
TRBJ2-5 TRBV7-2 few TRBD1 CASSPLLGQGETQYF TGTGCCAGCAGCCCCCTACTAGGACAGGGAGAGACCCAGTACTTC
TRBJ1-2 TRBV29-1 once TRBD1 CSVRGQPSPSYGYTF TGCAGCGTGCGGGGACAGCCCTCCCCTAGCTATGGCTACACCTTC
TRBJ2-7 TRBV29-1 . . CSGRGYSNEQYF TGCAGCGGGAGGGGCTACAGCAATGAGCAGTACTTC
TRBJ2-5 TRBV12-3/TRBV12-4 few TRBD1 CASSIQTGGKYF TGTGCCAGCAGTATCCAAACAGGGGGCAAGTACTTC
TRBJ2-5 TRBV20-1 . . CGARDLLTGHQETQYF TGCGGTGCTAGAGACCTTCTGACAGGACATCAAGAGACCCAGTACTTC
TRBJ2-7 TRBV4-1 once TRBD2 CASSQGNPGGKYEQYF TGCGCCAGCAGCCAAGGGAATCCGGGGGGAAAGTACGAGCAGTACTTC
TRBJ2-1 TRBV4-2 . TRBD2 CASSRGLAGGSGFDEQFF TGTGCCAGCAGCCGGGGACTAGCGGGAGGCTCAGGGTTCGATGAGCAGTTCTTC
TRBJ2-6 TRBV6-1 . TRBD1 CASSEVGTAATGANVLTF TGTGCCAGCAGTGAAGTGGGGACAGCGGCAACTGGGGCCAACGTCCTGACTTTC
TRBJ1-6 TRBV20-1 . . CSARNIRGLNSPLHF TGCAGTGCTAGAAATATAAGGGGTCTTAATTCACCCCTCCACTTT
TRBJ2-3 TRBV7-2 . TRBD2 CASRLGTGGRTDTQYF TGTGCCAGCAGACTAGGGACGGGAGGGCGCACAGATACGCAGTATTTT
TRBJ1-2 TRBV5-1 . . CASSPLDTRNGYTF TGCGCCAGCAGCCCCCTAGACACCAGGAATGGCTACACCTTC